This T cell receptor (beta chain) emerged from a study of shared T cell receptors in the human thymus. The assay was immunoSEQ multiplex PCR, and TCRdb's table has in-frame clones only and misses some. The repertoire holds about 660,000 clones, with around 89% as singletons. This CDR3 has 16 residues. CDR1 and CDR2 from the germline V gene are SGHRS and YFSETQ. The V and J ends lost 0 bases and 3 bases, in that order; junction bases with no gene match: 8. The sample was also linked to a second study, of human thymus T cells. That work states: Donors consisted of healthy Finnish infants (having corrective surgery for congenital heart defects).

Sequencing input: thymocytes. V gene TRBV5-1 combines with J gene TRBJ2-7; 8 bases are shared with TRBD1. The TCR originated in a boy under three years old with a congenital heart defect. In DNA, the CDR3 is TGCGCCAGCAGCTTGGGAATGGGACAGGCTAACTACGAGCAGTACTTC. Residues: CASSLGMGQANYEQYF.